This T cell receptor beta chain was obtained from a study of T cells in Graves' hyperthyroidism and ophthalmopathy. The CDR3 consists of 12 residues. Germline V CDR1 and CDR2: DFQATT, SNEGSKA (reference sequence). Trimming cost V 6 bases and J 2 bases, with 7 bases left between them. RNA transcripts served as the template for amplifying TCR beta CDR3 regions. Initially, a first-round RT-PCR of the TCR CDR3 employed the HTBI primer set. One entry per CDR3 protein results from TCRdb running MiXCR on the multiplex PCR reads. Of about 420,000 distinct CDR3 sequences in the sample, less than 20% were seen once. This clonotype has just a few counts.

The receptor was derived from a young woman with Graves' hyperthyroidism. Sample: blood. The chain couples TRBV20-1 to TRBJ2-2; D gene uncertain. The CDR3 nucleotides read TGCAGTGCCAACAGAAACACCGGGGAGCTGTTTTTT. Translating gives CSANRNTGELFF.